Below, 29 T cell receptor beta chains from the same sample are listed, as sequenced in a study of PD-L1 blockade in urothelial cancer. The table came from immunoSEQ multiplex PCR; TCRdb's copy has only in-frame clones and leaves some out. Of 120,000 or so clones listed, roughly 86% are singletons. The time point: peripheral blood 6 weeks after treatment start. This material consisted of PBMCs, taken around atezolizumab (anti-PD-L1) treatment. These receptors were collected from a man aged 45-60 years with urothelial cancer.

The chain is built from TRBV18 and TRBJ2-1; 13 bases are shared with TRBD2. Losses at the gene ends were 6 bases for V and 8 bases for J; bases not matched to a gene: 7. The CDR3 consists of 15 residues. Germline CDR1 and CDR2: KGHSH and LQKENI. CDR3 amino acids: CASSPGLAGDHEQFF. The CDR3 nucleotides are TGTGCCAGCTCTCCCGGACTAGCGGGAGACCATGAGCAGTTCTTC.

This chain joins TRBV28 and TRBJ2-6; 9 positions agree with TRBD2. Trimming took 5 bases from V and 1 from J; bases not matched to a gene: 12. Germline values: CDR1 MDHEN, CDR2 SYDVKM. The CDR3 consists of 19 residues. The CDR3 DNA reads TGTGCCAGCAGTCCCCCGGGGGCGGGAGGGCTTTCTGGGGCCAACGTCCTGACTTTC. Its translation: CASSPPGAGGLSGANVLTF.

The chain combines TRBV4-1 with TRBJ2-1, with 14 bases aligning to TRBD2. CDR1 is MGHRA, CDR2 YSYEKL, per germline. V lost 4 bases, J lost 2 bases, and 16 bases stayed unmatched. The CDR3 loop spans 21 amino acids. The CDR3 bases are TGCGCCAGCAGCCCAAAGGGCGGCAAAGGACTAGCGGGAGGACCCTACAATGAGCAGTTCTTC. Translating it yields CASSPKGGKGLAGGPYNEQFF.

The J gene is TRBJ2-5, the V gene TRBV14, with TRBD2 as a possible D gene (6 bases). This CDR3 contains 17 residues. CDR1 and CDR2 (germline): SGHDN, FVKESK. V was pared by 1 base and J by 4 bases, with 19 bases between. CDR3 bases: TGTGCCAGCAGCCAAGTCAAGTCGGCGGGATCCCCAGAGACCCAGTACTTC. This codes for CASSQVKSAGSPETQYF.

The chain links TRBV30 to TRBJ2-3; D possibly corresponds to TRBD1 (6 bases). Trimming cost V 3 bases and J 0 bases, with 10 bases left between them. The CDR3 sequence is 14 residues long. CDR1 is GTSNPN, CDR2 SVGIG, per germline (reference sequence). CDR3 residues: CAWRWGQSTDTQYF. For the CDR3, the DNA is TGTGCCTGGAGATGGGGACAAAGCACAGATACGCAGTATTTT. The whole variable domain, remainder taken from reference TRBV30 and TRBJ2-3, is SQTIHQWPATLVQPVGSPLSLECTVEGTSNPNLYWYRQAAGRGLQLLFYSVGIGQISSEVPQNLSASRPQDRQFILSSKKLLLSDSGFYLCAWRWGQSTDTQYFGPGTRLTVL.

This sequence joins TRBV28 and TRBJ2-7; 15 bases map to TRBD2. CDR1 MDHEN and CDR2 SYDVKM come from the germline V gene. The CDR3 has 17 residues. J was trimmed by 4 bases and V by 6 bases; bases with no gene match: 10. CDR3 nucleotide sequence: TGTGCCAGCAGCAGGAGAAGCGGGACTAGCGGGAGGTACGAGCAGTACTTC. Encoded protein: CASSRRSGTSGRYEQYF.

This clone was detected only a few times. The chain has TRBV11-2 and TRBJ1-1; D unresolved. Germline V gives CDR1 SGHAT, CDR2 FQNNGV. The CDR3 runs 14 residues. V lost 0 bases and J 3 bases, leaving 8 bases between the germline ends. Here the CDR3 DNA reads TGTGCCAGCAGCTTAGAATGGGGAGACACTGAAGCTTTCTTT. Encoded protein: CASSLEWGDTEAFF.

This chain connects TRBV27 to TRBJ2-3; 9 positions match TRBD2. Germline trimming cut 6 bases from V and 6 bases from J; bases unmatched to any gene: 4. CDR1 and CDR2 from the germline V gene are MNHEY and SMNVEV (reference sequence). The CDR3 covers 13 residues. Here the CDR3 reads CASRSSGSDTQYF. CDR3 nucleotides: TGTGCCAGCAGGAGTAGCGGGAGCGATACGCAGTATTTT.

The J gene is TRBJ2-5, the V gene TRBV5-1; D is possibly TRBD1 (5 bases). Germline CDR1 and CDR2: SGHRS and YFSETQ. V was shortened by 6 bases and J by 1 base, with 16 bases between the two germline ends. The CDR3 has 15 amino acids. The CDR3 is CASNRIGRGQETQYF. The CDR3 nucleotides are TGCGCCAGCAATAGGATAGGTAGGGGCCAAGAGACCCAGTACTTC.

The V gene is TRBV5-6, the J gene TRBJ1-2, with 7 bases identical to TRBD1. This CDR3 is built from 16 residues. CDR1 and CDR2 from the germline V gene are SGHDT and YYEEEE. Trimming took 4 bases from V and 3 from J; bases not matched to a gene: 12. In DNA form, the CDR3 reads TGTGCCAGCAGCCTCGACCCGGACAGGCCATACTATGGCTACACCTTC. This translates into CASSLDPDRPYYGYTF.

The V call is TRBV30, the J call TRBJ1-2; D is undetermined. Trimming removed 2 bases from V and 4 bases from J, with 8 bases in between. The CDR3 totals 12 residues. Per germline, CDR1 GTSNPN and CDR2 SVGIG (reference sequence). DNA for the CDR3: TGTGCCTGGAGTCCGGGTACCTATGGCTACACCTTC. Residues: CAWSPGTYGYTF.

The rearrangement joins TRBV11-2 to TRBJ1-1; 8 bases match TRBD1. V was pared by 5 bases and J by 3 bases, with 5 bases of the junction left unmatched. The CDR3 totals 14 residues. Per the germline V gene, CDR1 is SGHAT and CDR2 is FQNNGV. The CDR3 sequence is CASSPGQGDTEAFF. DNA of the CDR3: TGTGCCAGCAGCCCCGGACAGGGAGACACTGAAGCTTTCTTT.

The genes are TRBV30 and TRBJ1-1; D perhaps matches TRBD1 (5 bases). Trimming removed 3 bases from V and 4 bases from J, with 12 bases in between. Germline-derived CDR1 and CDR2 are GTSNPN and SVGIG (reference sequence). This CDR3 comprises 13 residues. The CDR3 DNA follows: TGTGCCTGGAGGCACGCGCAGGGCACTGAAGCTTTCTTT. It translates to CAWRHAQGTEAFF.

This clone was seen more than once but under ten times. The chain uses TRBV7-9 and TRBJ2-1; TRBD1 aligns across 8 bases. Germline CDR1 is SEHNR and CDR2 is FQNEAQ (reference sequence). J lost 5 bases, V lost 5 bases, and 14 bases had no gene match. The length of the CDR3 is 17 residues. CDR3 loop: CASSPTPGQGPHNEQFF. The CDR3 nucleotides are TGTGCCAGCAGCCCCACCCCCGGACAGGGACCTCACAATGAGCAGTTCTTC.

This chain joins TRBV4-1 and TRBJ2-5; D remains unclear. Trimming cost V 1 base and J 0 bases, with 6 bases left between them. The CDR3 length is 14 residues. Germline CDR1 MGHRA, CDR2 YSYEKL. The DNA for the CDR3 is TGCGCCAGCAGCCAAGGGCCGTACCAAGAGACCCAGTACTTC. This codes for CASSQGPYQETQYF.

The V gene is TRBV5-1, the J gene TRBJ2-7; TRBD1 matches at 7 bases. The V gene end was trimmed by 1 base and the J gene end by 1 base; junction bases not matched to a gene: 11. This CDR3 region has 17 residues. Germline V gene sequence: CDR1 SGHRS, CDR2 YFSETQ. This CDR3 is CASSLYKPGQRSYEQYF. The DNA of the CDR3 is TGCGCCAGCAGCTTGTACAAACCGGGACAGAGATCCTACGAGCAGTACTTC. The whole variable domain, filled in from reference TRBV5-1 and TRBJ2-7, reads KAGVTQTPRYLIKTRGQQVTLSCSPISGHRSVSWYQQTPGQGLQFLFEYFSETQRNKGNFPGRFSGRQFSNSRSEMNVSTLELGDSALYLCASSLYKPGQRSYEQYFGPGTRLTVT.

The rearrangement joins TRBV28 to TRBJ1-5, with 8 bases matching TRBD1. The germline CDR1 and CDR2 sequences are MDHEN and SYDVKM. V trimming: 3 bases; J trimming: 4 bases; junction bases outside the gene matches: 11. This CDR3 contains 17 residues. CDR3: CASSLTIRTGWNQPQHF. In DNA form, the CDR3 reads TGTGCCAGCAGTTTGACCATTCGGACAGGGTGGAATCAGCCCCAGCATTTT.

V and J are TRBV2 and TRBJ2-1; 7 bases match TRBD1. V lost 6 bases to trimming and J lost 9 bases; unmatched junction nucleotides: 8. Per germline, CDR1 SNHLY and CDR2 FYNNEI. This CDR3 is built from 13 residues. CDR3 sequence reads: CASRKTGPAEQFF. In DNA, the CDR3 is TGTGCCAGCAGGAAGACAGGGCCGGCTGAGCAGTTCTTC.

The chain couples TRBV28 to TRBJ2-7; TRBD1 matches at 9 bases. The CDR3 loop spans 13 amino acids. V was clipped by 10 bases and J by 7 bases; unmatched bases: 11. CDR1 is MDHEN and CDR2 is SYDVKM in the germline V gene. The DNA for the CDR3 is TGTGCCATCTTGACAGGGGGTACGAGGGAGCAGTACTTC. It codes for CAILTGGTREQYF.

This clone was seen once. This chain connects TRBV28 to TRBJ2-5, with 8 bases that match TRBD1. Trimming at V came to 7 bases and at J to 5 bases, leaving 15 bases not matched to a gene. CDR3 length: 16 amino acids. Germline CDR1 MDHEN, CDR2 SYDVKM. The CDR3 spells CASNFSPRGRGETQYF. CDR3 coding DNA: TGTGCCAGCAACTTTAGTCCCAGGGGGCGAGGGGAGACCCAGTACTTC.

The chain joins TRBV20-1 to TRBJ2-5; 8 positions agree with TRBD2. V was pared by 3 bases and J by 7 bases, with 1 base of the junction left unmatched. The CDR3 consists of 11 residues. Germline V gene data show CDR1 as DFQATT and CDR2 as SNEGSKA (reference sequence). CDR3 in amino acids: CSARTSVTQYF. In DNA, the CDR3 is TGCAGTGCTAGGACTAGCGTGACCCAGTACTTC.

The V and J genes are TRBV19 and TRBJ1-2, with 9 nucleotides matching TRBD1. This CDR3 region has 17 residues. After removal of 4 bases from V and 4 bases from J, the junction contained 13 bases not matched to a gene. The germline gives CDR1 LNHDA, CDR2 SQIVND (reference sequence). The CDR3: CASSNPAGQGRGYGYTF. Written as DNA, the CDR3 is TGTGCCAGTAGTAACCCCGCGGGACAGGGTCGAGGCTATGGCTACACCTTC.

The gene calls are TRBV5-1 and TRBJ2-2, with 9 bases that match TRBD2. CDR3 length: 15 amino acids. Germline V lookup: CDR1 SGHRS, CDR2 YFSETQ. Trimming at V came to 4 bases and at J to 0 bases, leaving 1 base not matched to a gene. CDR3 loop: CASSASGANTGELFF. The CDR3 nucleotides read TGCGCCAGCAGCGCTAGCGGGGCGAACACCGGGGAGCTGTTTTTT.

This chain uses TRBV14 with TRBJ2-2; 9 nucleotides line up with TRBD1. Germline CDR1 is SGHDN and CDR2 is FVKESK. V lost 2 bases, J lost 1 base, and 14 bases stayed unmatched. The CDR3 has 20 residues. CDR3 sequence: CASSQLAGQGKGENTGELFF. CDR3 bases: TGTGCCAGCAGCCAACTCGCGGGACAGGGAAAAGGGGAGAACACCGGGGAGCTGTTTTTT.

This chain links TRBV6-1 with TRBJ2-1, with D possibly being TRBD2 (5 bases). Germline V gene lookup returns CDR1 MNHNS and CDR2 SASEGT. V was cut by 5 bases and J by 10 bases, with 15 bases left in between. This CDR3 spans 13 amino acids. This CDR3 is CASSRFTRREQFF. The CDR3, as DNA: TGTGCCAGCAGTCGCTTCACTAGACGCGAGCAGTTCTTC.

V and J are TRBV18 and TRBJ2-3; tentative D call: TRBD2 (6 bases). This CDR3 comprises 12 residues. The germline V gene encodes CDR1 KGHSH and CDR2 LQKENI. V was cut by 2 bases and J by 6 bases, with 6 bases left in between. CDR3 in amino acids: CASSPAGDTQYF. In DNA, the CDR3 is TGTGCCAGCTCACCAGCGGGGGATACGCAGTATTTT.

CDR3 bases: TGTGCCAGCAGTAGGGGGGGGCCGACCTACGAGCAGTACTTC. It yields the protein CASSRGGPTYEQYF. This chain uses TRBV2 with TRBJ2-7; tentatively, D is TRBD2 (7 bases). The CDR3 runs to 14 residues. The germline V gene has CDR1 SNHLY and CDR2 FYNNEI. V lost 5 bases to trimming and J lost 2 bases, with 13 bases between them.

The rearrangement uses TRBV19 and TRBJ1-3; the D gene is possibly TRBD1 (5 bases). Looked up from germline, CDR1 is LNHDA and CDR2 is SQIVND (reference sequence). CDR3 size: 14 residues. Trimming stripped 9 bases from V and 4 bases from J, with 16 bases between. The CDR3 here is CASVTGTTGNTIYF. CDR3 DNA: TGTGCCAGCGTAACAGGCACGACGGGAAACACCATATATTTT.

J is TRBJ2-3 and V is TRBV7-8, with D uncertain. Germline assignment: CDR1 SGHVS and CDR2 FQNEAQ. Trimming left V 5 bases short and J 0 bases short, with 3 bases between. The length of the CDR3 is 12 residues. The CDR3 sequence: CASSQSTDTQYF. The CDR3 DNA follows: TGTGCCAGCAGCCAGAGCACAGATACGCAGTATTTT.